This paragraph covers one T cell receptor (beta chain) sequence. Its antigen is unidentified. Chemo-refractory metastatic non-small-cell lung cancer patients were treated with focal radiation plus CTLA-4 blockade with ipilimumab. The data were taken from a study of radiotherapy plus CTLA-4 blockade in lung cancer. Study information: Objective responses occurred in 15% to 20% of patients; approximately 33% had disease control.

Study findings and constraints: Radiotherapy with ipilimumab was followed by blood expansion of tumor-derived clones.

The repertoire was sequenced with immunoSEQ multiplex PCR; TCRdb's copy has only in-frame clones and lacks some. This table has 75,000 to 100,000 clones, approximately 78% appearing once. This TCR came from a human donor with non-small cell lung cancer who had a partial response to radiotherapy plus ipilimumab. This sample comprised peripheral blood, obtained from a patient treated with radiotherapy plus ipilimumab.

CDR3 in DNA: TGTGCCAGTAGTAGAACCCTGACAGGGGGCGCTTACGAGCAGTACTTC. Residues: CASSRTLTGGAYEQYF. V and J are TRBV19 and TRBJ2-7; 10 bases are a match to TRBD1. The trim removed 4 bases at V and 4 bases at J, leaving 10 bases unmatched. The CDR3 runs to 16 residues. From germline, CDR1 is LNHDA and CDR2 SQIVND (reference sequence).